Presented here are 30 T cell receptor beta chains from one specimen sequenced in a study of blood T cell repertoires in COVID-19. TCRdb keeps only in-frame clones here, not all; method: immunoSEQ multiplex PCR. The table lists about 440,000 clones, approximately 89% of them singletons. Sequencing used peripheral blood. All receptors derive from a woman aged 50 to 60 with COVID-19, enrolled during active disease.

Here the CDR3 reads CASSVRWGVIAKNIQYF. The CDR3 region has the DNA TGTGCCAGCAGCGTAAGATGGGGGGTTATAGCCAAAAACATTCAGTACTTC. V is TRBV9 and J is TRBJ2-4, with a tentative D call TRBD2 (6 bases). Germline CDR1 reads SGDLS; CDR2 reads YYNGEE. The CDR3 consists of 17 residues. The V end was cut by 1 base, the J end by 0 bases, with 14 bases between.

V gene TRBV28 combines with J gene TRBJ2-3; tentatively, D is TRBD1 (6 bases). This CDR3 is 15 amino acids long. V shed 4 bases and J shed 6 bases, with 17 bases lying between them. Germline V gene lookup returns CDR1 MDHEN and CDR2 SYDVKM. The CDR3 is CASSYGTLHGDTQYF. DNA for the CDR3: TGTGCCAGCAGTTACGGGACATTACACGGGGATACGCAGTATTTT.

The chain couples TRBV5-1 to TRBJ2-2; 8 bases are a match to TRBD1. This CDR3 has 16 amino acids. Trimming at V came to 3 bases and at J to 3 bases, leaving 7 bases not matched to a gene. Looked up from germline, CDR1 is SGHRS and CDR2 is YFSETQ. The chain's CDR3 is CASSSDRARDTGELFF. The CDR3 nucleotides read TGCGCCAGCAGCTCGGACAGGGCGAGGGACACCGGGGAGCTGTTTTTT. Combining the CDR3 with reference TRBV5-1 and TRBJ2-2 gives the whole variable domain KAGVTQTPRYLIKTRGQQVTLSCSPISGHRSVSWYQQTPGQGLQFLFEYFSETQRNKGNFPGRFSGRQFSNSRSEMNVSTLELGDSALYLCASSSDRARDTGELFFGEGSRLTVL.

The chain has TRBV11-2 and TRBJ2-1; TRBD1 matches at 8 bases. CDR3 length: 15 residues. The V and J ends lost 4 bases and 9 bases, in that order; junction bases with no gene match: 11. Looked up from germline, CDR1 is SGHAT and CDR2 is FQNNGV. CDR3 sequence reads: CASSSLGQGTAEQFF. The CDR3 nucleotides read TGTGCCAGCAGCTCTCTCGGACAGGGAACAGCTGAGCAGTTCTTC.

This chain uses TRBV15 with TRBJ1-3; 7 bases agree with TRBD1. There are 18 residues in the CDR3. Germline V gene lookup returns CDR1 LNHNV and CDR2 YYDKDF (reference sequence). The junction had 8 bases not matched to a gene; V was cut back by 0 bases and J by 0 bases. CDR3 residues: CATSRDRGDSVSGNTIYF. The CDR3 DNA reads as TGTGCCACCAGCAGAGATAGAGGGGACAGCGTCTCTGGAAACACCATATATTTT.

The chain employs TRBV5-1 and TRBJ2-1; 7 nucleotides line up with TRBD2. Losses at the gene ends were 3 bases for V and 5 bases for J; bases not matched to a gene: 8. Per the germline V gene, CDR1 is SGHRS and CDR2 is YFSETQ. The length of the CDR3 is 15 residues. The CDR3 loop is CASSSGLPTHNEQFF. In DNA, the CDR3 is TGCGCCAGCAGCTCGGGACTACCTACTCACAATGAGCAGTTCTTC.

The rearrangement uses TRBV2 and TRBJ2-5, with D possibly matching TRBD2 (7 bases). Deletions cut 5 bases from V and 5 bases from J, with 12 bases between. CDR1 SNHLY and CDR2 FYNNEI come from the germline V gene. This CDR3 is built from 13 residues. CDR3 loop: CASSRGAEETQYF. The CDR3 nucleotides read TGTGCCAGCAGTCGGGGGGCAGAGGAGACCCAGTACTTC.

V is TRBV7-8 and J is TRBJ1-2; possibly TRBD1 for D (6 bases). There are 16 residues in the CDR3. V was shortened by 5 bases and J by 5 bases, with 21 bases between the two germline ends. Germline loops: CDR1 SGHVS, CDR2 FQNEAQ. The CDR3 protein is CASSPRITGIRYGYTF. CDR3 DNA sequence: TGTGCCAGCAGCCCCCGGATTACAGGGATACGATATGGCTACACCTTC. Full variable domain (missing parts from reference TRBV7-8 and TRBJ1-2): GAGVSQSPRYKVAKRGQDVALRCDPISGHVSLFWYQQALGQGPEFLTYFQNEAQLDKSGLPSDRFFAERPEGSVSTLKIQRTQQEDSAVYLCASSPRITGIRYGYTFGSGTRLTVV.

V is TRBV5-6 and J is TRBJ1-1, with D possibly TRBD1 on 6 matching bases. Germline V CDR1 and CDR2: SGHDT, YYEEEE. V was shortened by 4 bases and J by 3 bases, with 10 bases between the two germline ends. The CDR3 covers 13 residues. The CDR3 sequence is CASSRGYDTEAFF. CDR3 coding DNA: TGTGCCAGCAGCAGGGGGTACGACACTGAAGCTTTCTTT. The variable domain in full, completed from reference TRBV5-6 and TRBJ1-1, reads DAGVTQSPTHLIKTRGQQVTLRCSPKSGHDTVSWYQQALGQGPQFIFQYYEEEERQRGNFPDRFSGHQFPNYSSELNVNALLLGDSALYLCASSRGYDTEAFFGQGTRLTVV.

V usage is TRBV5-1 and J usage is TRBJ1-4; D remains unclear. This CDR3 is 14 amino acids long. CDR1 SGHRS and CDR2 YFSETQ come from the germline V gene. Trimming cost V 1 base and J 6 bases, with 10 bases left between them. In nucleotides, the CDR3 is TGCGCCAGCAGCTTGTCCGAGGGCTATGAAAAACTGTTTTTT. This translates into CASSLSEGYEKLFF. Full variable domain (remainder filled in from reference TRBV5-1 and TRBJ1-4): KAGVTQTPRYLIKTRGQQVTLSCSPISGHRSVSWYQQTPGQGLQFLFEYFSETQRNKGNFPGRFSGRQFSNSRSEMNVSTLELGDSALYLCASSLSEGYEKLFFGSGTQLSVL.

This clone was observed a few times. The chain recombines TRBV27 with TRBJ1-5; perhaps TRBD1 as D (5 bases). V was clipped by 5 bases and J by 6 bases, with 11 bases between them. Germline CDR1 reads MNHEY; CDR2 reads SMNVEV (reference sequence). The CDR3 consists of 13 residues. The chain's CDR3 is CASSPTRGQPQHF. The CDR3 coding sequence is TGTGCCAGCAGTCCGACTAGGGGTCAGCCCCAGCATTTT.

This clone has just one count. The chain recombines TRBV11-2 with TRBJ2-7, with 7 nucleotides matching TRBD1. In germline, CDR1 is SGHAT, CDR2 FQNNGV. This CDR3 has 15 residues. V trimming: 5 bases; J trimming: 3 bases; junction bases outside the gene matches: 10. CDR3 sequence: CASSPDRRRNYEQYF. Here the CDR3 DNA reads TGTGCCAGCAGCCCGGACAGGAGGAGGAACTACGAGCAGTACTTC.

The chain recombines TRBV6-5 with TRBJ1-5, with TRBD1 as a possible D gene (5 bases). This CDR3 region has 15 residues. V was cut by 5 bases and J by 4 bases, with 15 bases left in between. Germline CDR1 MNHEY, CDR2 SVGAGI. The CDR3 sequence is CASSLDSPENQPQHF. The CDR3, as DNA: TGTGCCAGCAGTCTAGACAGTCCTGAGAATCAGCCCCAGCATTTT.

V gene TRBV5-1 combines with J gene TRBJ2-1; 7 positions match TRBD2. This CDR3 is built from 16 residues. CDR1 and CDR2 from the germline V gene are SGHRS and YFSETQ. The V segment lost 2 bases and the J segment 5 bases; nucleotides outside the gene matches: 10. CDR3 protein: CASSFPTGGRDNEQFF. In DNA, the CDR3 is TGCGCCAGCAGCTTTCCGACCGGAGGGAGGGACAATGAGCAGTTCTTC. Combining the CDR3 with reference TRBV5-1 and TRBJ2-1 gives the whole variable domain KAGVTQTPRYLIKTRGQQVTLSCSPISGHRSVSWYQQTPGQGLQFLFEYFSETQRNKGNFPGRFSGRQFSNSRSEMNVSTLELGDSALYLCASSFPTGGRDNEQFFGPGTRLTVL.

This rearrangement joins TRBV7-3 to TRBJ2-1; a possible D gene is TRBD2 (6 bases). This CDR3 contains 13 residues. The germline V gene has CDR1 SGHTA and CDR2 FQGTGA. The ends were cut back, 5 bases at V and 6 bases at J, with 11 bases in the middle. This CDR3 is CASSRGTTNEQFF. CDR3 nucleotide sequence: TGTGCCAGCAGCCGGGGGACGACCAATGAGCAGTTCTTC. Based on the CDR3 plus reference TRBV7-3 and TRBJ2-1, the full variable domain is GAGVSQTPSNKVTEKGKYVELRCDPISGHTALYWYRQSLGQGPEFLIYFQGTGAADDSGLPNDRFFAVRPEGSVSTLKIQRTERGDSAVYLCASSRGTTNEQFFGPGTRLTVL.

The chain employs TRBV2 and TRBJ2-6, with a weak D call TRBD1 (5 bases). The V end lost 6 bases, the J end lost 0 bases, and 12 bases lay between the germline ends. This CDR3 is 16 amino acids long. Germline V gives CDR1 SNHLY, CDR2 FYNNEI. CDR3 bases: TGTGCCAGCAGAGCTCTCAGGGCCTCTGGGGCCAACGTCCTGACTTTC. This encodes CASRALRASGANVLTF.

The chain links TRBV4-1 to TRBJ1-2, with D unresolved. V was shortened by 0 bases and J by 2 bases, with 10 bases between the two germline ends. Germline lookup yields CDR1 MGHRA and CDR2 YSYEKL. The CDR3 totals 15 residues. This chain's CDR3 is CASSQDSDINYGYTF. CDR3 nucleotides: TGCGCCAGCAGCCAAGATAGTGACATCAACTATGGCTACACCTTC.

This clone was observed once. The chain uses TRBV5-4 and TRBJ2-2; 7 bases map to TRBD2. Germline CDR1 SGHNT, CDR2 YYREEE (reference sequence). CDR3 length: 17 residues. The V gene end was trimmed by 4 bases and the J gene end by 0 bases; junction bases not matched to a gene: 9. The CDR3 region is CASSRAGGGTNTGELFF. In DNA form, the CDR3 reads TGTGCCAGCAGCCGGGCTGGGGGGGGTACGAACACCGGGGAGCTGTTTTTT.

This chain joins TRBV7-2 and TRBJ1-6; D perhaps matches TRBD1 (6 bases). The CDR3 is made up of 15 amino acids. The V gene lost 3 bases and the J gene lost 7 bases, with 13 bases spanning the gap. Germline CDR1 SGHTA, CDR2 FQGNSA. The CDR3 is CASSFYGQLNSPLHF. DNA for the CDR3: TGTGCCAGCAGCTTCTATGGACAGCTAAATTCACCCCTCCACTTT.

This rearrangement joins TRBV2 to TRBJ1-3; D is uncertain. Per germline, CDR1 SNHLY and CDR2 FYNNEI. V lost 6 bases, J lost 0 bases, and 12 bases lay in between. The CDR3 spans 15 residues. This chain's CDR3 is CASRISRGSGNTIYF. In nucleotides, the CDR3 is TGTGCCAGCAGGATCTCCCGGGGCTCTGGAAACACCATATATTTT.

The chain carries TRBV19 and TRBJ2-6, with D perhaps TRBD1 (6 bases). Germline loops: CDR1 LNHDA, CDR2 SQIVND (reference sequence). Trimming removed 5 bases from V and 2 bases from J, with 16 bases in between. This CDR3 contains 17 residues. This CDR3 is CASSPSWGQAGANVLTF. The CDR3 DNA reads TGTGCCAGTAGTCCCTCGTGGGGGCAGGCTGGGGCCAACGTCCTGACTTTC.

The CDR3 here is CASSWTSKEQYF. As DNA, the CDR3 is TGTGCCAGCAGTTGGACATCCAAGGAGCAGTACTTC. This rearrangement joins TRBV28 to TRBJ2-7; D is possibly TRBD1 (5 bases). V lost 4 bases and J lost 7, with 11 bases in between. This CDR3 region has 12 residues. CDR1 is MDHEN and CDR2 is SYDVKM in the germline V gene.

This rearrangement joins TRBV5-6 to TRBJ2-3; perhaps TRBD2 as D (7 bases). Per the germline V gene, CDR1 is SGHDT and CDR2 is YYEEEE. Trimming pared 6 bases from V and 7 bases from J, leaving 21 bases between. The CDR3 totals 15 residues. The CDR3 region is CASKNRGAAPNTQYF. As DNA, the CDR3 is TGTGCCAGCAAAAACCGGGGGGCGGCCCCCAATACGCAGTATTTT.

CDR3 nucleotides: TGTGCCAGCAAGAGGAACGAGCAGTACTTC. Translation: CASKRNEQYF. V usage is TRBV2 and J usage is TRBJ2-7; D gene ambiguous. This CDR3 has 10 amino acids. Per germline, CDR1 SNHLY and CDR2 FYNNEI. The germline V and J ends were trimmed by 7 bases and 5 bases, with 6 bases remaining between them.

This sequence joins TRBV11-2 and TRBJ1-1, with 9 bases aligning to TRBD1. This CDR3 has 15 amino acids. With 5 bases clipped from V and 4 bases from J, the junction kept 8 bases outside the gene matches. Germline V lookup: CDR1 SGHAT, CDR2 FQNNGV. The CDR3: CASSIYRGRGTEAFF. The CDR3 DNA follows: TGTGCCAGCAGCATCTACAGGGGGCGAGGCACTGAAGCTTTCTTT. The variable domain in full, completed from reference TRBV11-2 and TRBJ1-1, reads EAGVAQSPRYKIIEKRQSVAFWCNPISGHATLYWYQQILGQGPKLLIQFQNNGVVDDSQLPKDRFSAERLKGVDSTLKIQPAKLEDSAVYLCASSIYRGRGTEAFFGQGTRLTVV.

This clone was seen once. This chain links TRBV5-1 with TRBJ1-5, with 8 bases lining up with TRBD1. Looked up from germline, CDR1 is SGHRS and CDR2 is YFSETQ. J lost 7 bases, V lost 4 bases, and 7 bases had no gene match. CDR3 length: 14 residues. The CDR3 DNA reads as TGCGCCAGCAGCCCCGGACAGGGAGGGCAGCCCCAGCATTTT. Its protein product is CASSPGQGGQPQHF.

The rearrangement joins TRBV2 to TRBJ1-3; D gene uncertain. The germline CDR1 and CDR2 sequences are SNHLY and FYNNEI. This CDR3 region has 15 residues. With 3 bases removed from V and 0 bases from J, the gap between germline ends came to 9 bases. CDR3 DNA: TGTGCCAGCAGTGACCGCGGCACCTCTGGAAACACCATATATTTT. This encodes CASSDRGTSGNTIYF.

The V call is TRBV6-1, the J call TRBJ2-7; 10 bases align to TRBD1. Trimming took 3 bases from V and 5 from J; bases not matched to a gene: 1. Germline assignment: CDR1 MNHNS and CDR2 SASEGT. The CDR3 contains 13 residues. The CDR3 DNA reads as TGTGCCAGCAGTGAGGACAGGGGGGACGAGCAGTACTTC. It is translated as CASSEDRGDEQYF.

The chain joins TRBV19 to TRBJ1-2; 8 positions match TRBD1. Germline-derived CDR1 and CDR2 are LNHDA and SQIVND (reference sequence). Trimming cost V 5 bases and J 3 bases; bases outside gene matches: 5. The CDR3 runs 14 residues. As DNA, the CDR3 is TGTGCCAGTAGTTTGACAGGGGAGGACTATGGCTACACCTTC. It encodes CASSLTGEDYGYTF.

The J gene is TRBJ2-1, the V gene TRBV3-1 (or the pseudogene TRBV3-2); 7 bases agree with TRBD1. This CDR3 is 15 amino acids long. V was clipped by 8 bases and J by 10 bases; unmatched bases: 17. Germline values: CDR1 LGHDT, CDR2 YNNKEL (reference sequence). CDR3 residues: CASSQDRVGTKEQFF. The CDR3 coding sequence is TGTGCCAGCTCCCAAGACAGGGTGGGGACAAAGGAGCAGTTCTTC.